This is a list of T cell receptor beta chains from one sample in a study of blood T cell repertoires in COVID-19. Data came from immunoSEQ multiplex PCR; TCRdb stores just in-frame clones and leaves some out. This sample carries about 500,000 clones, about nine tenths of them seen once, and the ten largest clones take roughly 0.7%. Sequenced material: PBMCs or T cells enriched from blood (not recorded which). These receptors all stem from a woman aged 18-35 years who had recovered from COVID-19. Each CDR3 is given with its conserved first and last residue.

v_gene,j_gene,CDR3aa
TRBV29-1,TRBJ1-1,CSVEGAAIEAFF
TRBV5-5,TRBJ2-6,CASSPGTGSLRSGANVLTF
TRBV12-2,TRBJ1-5,CASRPRQINQPQHF
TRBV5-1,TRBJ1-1,CASSLSTVNTEAFF
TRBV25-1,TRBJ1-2,CASTQGGGGYTF
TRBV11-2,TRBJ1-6,CASSFLSTGWNSPLHF
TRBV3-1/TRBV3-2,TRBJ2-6,CASSRGGVPYSGANVLTF
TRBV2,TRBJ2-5,CASGGDSQETQYF
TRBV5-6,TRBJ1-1,CASSLDLRSEAFF
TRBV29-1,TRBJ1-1,CSAPGGADTEAFF
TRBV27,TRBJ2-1,CASSLQLSLYNEQFF
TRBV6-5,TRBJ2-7,CASSSIYEQYF
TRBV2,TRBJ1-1,CASSSVRGTEAFF
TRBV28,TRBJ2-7,CASRGTGRSSYEQYF
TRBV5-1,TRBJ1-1,CASSLGRQGRTEAFF
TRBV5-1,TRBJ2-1,CASSVGTSGHNEQFF
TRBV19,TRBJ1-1,CASSPQGQSEAFF
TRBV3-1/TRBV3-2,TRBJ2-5,CASMAEGAWETQYF
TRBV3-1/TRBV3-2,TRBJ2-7,CASSSGLAGEQYF
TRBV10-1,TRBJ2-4,CASSEGGKNIQYF
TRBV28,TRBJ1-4,CASRPNRGNEKLFF
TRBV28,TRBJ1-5,CASWEGARSRGNQPQHF
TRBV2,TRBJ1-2,CATKDRITNYGYTF
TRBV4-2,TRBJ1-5,CASSLTGSVNQPQHF
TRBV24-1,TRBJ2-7,CATSGVADKGHEQYF
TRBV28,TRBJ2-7,CASTSPGEHYEQYF
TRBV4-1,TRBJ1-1,CASSQAGTLTNTEAFF
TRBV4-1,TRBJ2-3,CASSRGEAGVDTQYF
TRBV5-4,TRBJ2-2,CASTVGGGGQTGELFF
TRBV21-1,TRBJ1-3,CASNPGGAGSGNTIYF
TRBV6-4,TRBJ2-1,CASSQGGNEQFF
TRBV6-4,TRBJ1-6,CASSNSPYNSPLHF
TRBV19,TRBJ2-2,CASSMMGGSDGELFF
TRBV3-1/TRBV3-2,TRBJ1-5,CASSQSPGYQPQHF
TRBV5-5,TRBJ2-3,CASSLEGRGDTQYF
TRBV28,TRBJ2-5,CASSLNKGGGETQYF
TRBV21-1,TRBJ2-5,CASSKGFLETQYF
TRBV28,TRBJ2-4,CASTTRLGGVKNIQYF
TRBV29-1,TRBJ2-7,CSVEATGGYEQYF
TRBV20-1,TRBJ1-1,CSASRGLHTEAFF
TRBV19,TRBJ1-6,CASSYGGTNSPLHF
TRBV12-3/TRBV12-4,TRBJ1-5,CASRTGYNQPQHF
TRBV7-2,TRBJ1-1,CASSSPFRDRNTEAFF
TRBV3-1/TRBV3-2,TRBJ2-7,CASSQSDISYEQYF
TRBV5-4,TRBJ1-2,CASSLGQGSWGYTF
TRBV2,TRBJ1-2,CASSGQGGRDGYTF
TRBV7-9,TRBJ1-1,CASSLRAGIRGNTEAFF
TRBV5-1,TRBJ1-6,CASRAGVNSPLHF
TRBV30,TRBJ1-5,CAWSGSDQPQHF
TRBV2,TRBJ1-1,CASRADAGTEAFF
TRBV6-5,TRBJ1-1,CASSYGGRGTEAFF
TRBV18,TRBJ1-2,CASSPQTGESNYGYTF
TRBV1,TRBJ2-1,CTSSQDSLAGGNEQFF
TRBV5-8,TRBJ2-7,CASSPGKVLGEQYF
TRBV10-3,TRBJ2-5,CAIGLATGETQYF
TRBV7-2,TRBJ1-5,CASNLLTGVYQPQHF